These T cell receptor beta chains were read from a single sample in a study of T cell responses to AZD1222 COVID-19 vaccine. Sequencing was performed with immunoSEQ multiplex PCR; in TCRdb, only in-frame clones are kept and a portion is missing. The sample shows 75,000 to 85,000 clones, around nine tenths of them seen only once. Sequenced here: peripheral blood, sampled on day 0 of AZD1222 vaccination. These receptors were taken from an adult in good health. CDR3s include the opening cysteine and the closing phenylalanine or tryptophan. Fields, in order: clone size, J gene, D gene, V gene, CDR3 protein, CDR3 DNA. D genes are given only for firm matches. Clone size is stated in some rows and not others, as once, few, many or a class when expanded.

clone_size: -; j_call: TRBJ2-4; d_call: -; v_call: TRBV5-6; cdr3_aa: CASSDNENIQYF; cdr3_nt: TGTGCCAGCAGCGACAACGAAAACATTCAGTACTTC
clone_size: -; j_call: TRBJ1-1; d_call: -; v_call: TRBV11-3; cdr3_aa: CASSPRMNTEAFF; cdr3_nt: TGTGCCAGCAGCCCTCGCATGAACACTGAAGCTTTCTTT
clone_size: few; j_call: TRBJ2-3; d_call: TRBD1; v_call: TRBV4-1; cdr3_aa: CASSQDRTGGWNTQYF; cdr3_nt: TGCGCCAGCAGCCAAGATCGGACAGGGGGCTGGAATACGCAGTATTTT
clone_size: -; j_call: TRBJ1-3; d_call: -; v_call: TRBV7-9; cdr3_aa: CASSLEPGYGNTIYF; cdr3_nt: TGTGCCAGCAGCTTAGAACCAGGGTATGGAAACACCATATATTTT
clone_size: -; j_call: TRBJ1-2; d_call: -; v_call: TRBV7-8; cdr3_aa: CASSLEYGYGYTF; cdr3_nt: TGTGCCAGCAGCTTAGAATACGGGTATGGCTACACCTTC
clone_size: -; j_call: TRBJ1-4; d_call: -; v_call: TRBV2; cdr3_aa: CASSPPGGLYEKLFF; cdr3_nt: TGTGCCAGCAGTCCCCCGGGAGGGCTCTATGAAAAACTGTTTTTT
clone_size: -; j_call: TRBJ2-7; d_call: TRBD2; v_call: TRBV6-2/TRBV6-3; cdr3_aa: CASSYSAGGLEQYF; cdr3_nt: TGTGCCAGCAGTTACTCGGCGGGGGGCCTGGAGCAGTACTTC
clone_size: -; j_call: TRBJ1-6; d_call: -; v_call: TRBV5-6; cdr3_aa: CASSFGRNNSPLHF; cdr3_nt: TGTGCCAGCAGCTTCGGCAGGAATAATTCACCCCTCCACTTT
clone_size: -; j_call: TRBJ1-6; d_call: -; v_call: TRBV5-6; cdr3_aa: CASSLLQGDNSPLHF; cdr3_nt: TGTGCCAGCAGCTTATTACAGGGAGATAATTCACCCCTCCACTTT
clone_size: -; j_call: TRBJ2-7; d_call: TRBD1; v_call: TRBV6-5; cdr3_aa: CASIYRGLGSYEQYF; cdr3_nt: TGTGCCAGCATTTACAGGGGGCTTGGCTCCTACGAGCAGTACTTC
clone_size: -; j_call: TRBJ1-3; d_call: TRBD1; v_call: TRBV5-5; cdr3_aa: CASSLGPTGAHSGNTIYF; cdr3_nt: TGTGCCAGCAGCTTGGGGCCAACAGGGGCCCACTCTGGAAACACCATATATTTT
clone_size: -; j_call: TRBJ2-2; d_call: -; v_call: TRBV18; cdr3_aa: CASSPNGGRLTGELFF; cdr3_nt: TGTGCCAGCTCCCCCAACGGGGGGCGACTTACCGGGGAGCTGTTTTTT
clone_size: -; j_call: TRBJ1-1; d_call: -; v_call: TRBV6-5; cdr3_aa: CASSYPQGTEAFF; cdr3_nt: TGTGCCAGCAGTTACCCCCAGGGGACTGAAGCTTTCTTT
clone_size: -; j_call: TRBJ2-7; d_call: -; v_call: TRBV29-1; cdr3_aa: CSVEARGTNEQYF; cdr3_nt: TGCAGCGTTGAAGCCCGGGGGACGAACGAGCAGTACTTC
clone_size: -; j_call: TRBJ1-1; d_call: -; v_call: TRBV9; cdr3_aa: CASSAGRFPAEAFF; cdr3_nt: TGTGCCAGCAGCGCGGGCCGTTTCCCCGCTGAAGCTTTCTTT
clone_size: few; j_call: TRBJ2-7; d_call: TRBD2; v_call: TRBV30; cdr3_aa: CAWSGGLAGESEQYF; cdr3_nt: TGTGCCTGGAGTGGAGGACTAGCGGGAGAAAGTGAGCAGTACTTC
clone_size: -; j_call: TRBJ1-2; d_call: TRBD1; v_call: TRBV11-2; cdr3_aa: CASRPVARDRERRYGYTF; cdr3_nt: TGTGCCAGCAGACCCGTAGCCAGGGACAGGGAGCGTCGGTATGGCTACACCTTC
clone_size: -; j_call: TRBJ1-1; d_call: -; v_call: TRBV7-2; cdr3_aa: CASSWQGGSTEAFF; cdr3_nt: TGTGCCAGCAGCTGGCAAGGGGGTTCCACTGAAGCTTTCTTT
clone_size: -; j_call: TRBJ1-1; d_call: -; v_call: TRBV12-5; cdr3_aa: CASGLASLDGNTEAFF; cdr3_nt: TGTGCTAGTGGTTTGGCATCCTTGGACGGGAACACTGAAGCTTTCTTT
clone_size: -; j_call: TRBJ2-7; d_call: TRBD2; v_call: TRBV5-4; cdr3_aa: CASSVGLAQNEQYF; cdr3_nt: TGTGCCAGCAGCGTGGGACTAGCGCAGAACGAGCAGTACTTC
clone_size: -; j_call: TRBJ2-5; d_call: -; v_call: TRBV5-1; cdr3_aa: CASSLTAGTLQETQYF; cdr3_nt: TGCGCCAGCAGCTTGACGGCAGGAACTTTACAAGAGACCCAGTACTTC
clone_size: once; j_call: TRBJ1-2; d_call: TRBD1; v_call: TRBV27; cdr3_aa: CASSASGGHGYTF; cdr3_nt: TGTGCCAGCAGTGCCTCAGGGGGGCATGGCTACACCTTC
clone_size: -; j_call: TRBJ2-1; d_call: -; v_call: TRBV28; cdr3_aa: CASSLGYNEQFF; cdr3_nt: TGTGCCAGCAGTTTAGGGTACAATGAGCAGTTCTTC
clone_size: -; j_call: TRBJ2-7; d_call: -; v_call: TRBV3-1/TRBV3-2; cdr3_aa: CASGSSYEQYF; cdr3_nt: TGTGCCAGCGGGTCCTCCTACGAGCAGTACTTC
clone_size: -; j_call: TRBJ2-2; d_call: TRBD2; v_call: TRBV2; cdr3_aa: CASRPTSGGLTGELFF; cdr3_nt: TGTGCCAGCAGGCCAACTAGCGGGGGGCTTACCGGGGAGCTGTTTTTT
clone_size: -; j_call: TRBJ2-7; d_call: TRBD2; v_call: TRBV9; cdr3_aa: CASNSPGLAGTEQYF; cdr3_nt: TGTGCCAGCAATTCCCCGGGACTAGCGGGGACCGAGCAGTACTTC
clone_size: -; j_call: TRBJ2-3; d_call: -; v_call: TRBV10-3; cdr3_aa: CAIARPGTDTQYF; cdr3_nt: TGTGCCATCGCTCGCCCGGGCACAGATACGCAGTATTTT
clone_size: few; j_call: TRBJ1-5; d_call: -; v_call: TRBV6-2/TRBV6-3; cdr3_aa: CASSRGMNNQPQHF; cdr3_nt: TGTGCCAGCAGTCGCGGGATGAACAATCAGCCCCAGCATTTT
clone_size: -; j_call: TRBJ2-4; d_call: TRBD2; v_call: TRBV19; cdr3_aa: CASSIGSGGVYIQYF; cdr3_nt: TGTGCCAGTAGTATCGGTAGCGGGGGGGTGTACATTCAGTACTTC
clone_size: -; j_call: TRBJ2-5; d_call: -; v_call: TRBV15; cdr3_aa: CATSESGAWETQYF; cdr3_nt: TGTGCCACCAGCGAGTCAGGGGCCTGGGAGACCCAGTACTTC
clone_size: -; j_call: TRBJ2-1; d_call: TRBD2; v_call: TRBV4-3; cdr3_aa: CASSQDWLAGRNEQFF; cdr3_nt: TGCGCCAGCAGCCAAGATTGGCTAGCGGGAAGGAATGAGCAGTTCTTC
clone_size: -; j_call: TRBJ1-5; d_call: TRBD1; v_call: TRBV6-6; cdr3_aa: CASSYSRQGAGQPQHF; cdr3_nt: TGTGCCAGCAGTTACTCGAGACAGGGGGCCGGTCAGCCCCAGCATTTT
clone_size: -; j_call: TRBJ1-2; d_call: -; v_call: TRBV9; cdr3_aa: CASSVGAGPISGYTF; cdr3_nt: TGTGCCAGCAGCGTGGGGGCAGGACCTATCTCCGGCTACACCTTC
clone_size: once; j_call: TRBJ1-2; d_call: -; v_call: TRBV18; cdr3_aa: CASSPQKKDGYTF; cdr3_nt: TGTGCCAGCTCACCGCAAAAGAAAGATGGCTACACCTTC
clone_size: -; j_call: TRBJ2-5; d_call: -; v_call: TRBV5-6; cdr3_aa: CASSFWYREETQYF; cdr3_nt: TGTGCCAGCAGCTTTTGGTACAGAGAAGAGACCCAGTACTTC
clone_size: -; j_call: TRBJ1-3; d_call: TRBD1; v_call: TRBV5-1; cdr3_aa: CASSPRDSSGNTIYF; cdr3_nt: TGCGCCAGCAGCCCGCGGGACAGTTCAGGAAACACCATATATTTT
clone_size: -; j_call: TRBJ1-2; d_call: TRBD1; v_call: TRBV19; cdr3_aa: CASSGGQGFVWGYTF; cdr3_nt: TGTGCCAGTAGTGGGGGACAGGGGTTCGTTTGGGGCTACACCTTC